The 11 T cell receptor beta chains below come from one sample, sequenced in a study of blood T cell repertoires in COVID-19. Produced via immunoSEQ multiplex PCR; TCRdb's table is partial and in-frame only. The sample contains some 52,000 clones, 75% to 90% of which appear only once. Input material: peripheral blood. The receptors were sampled from a man aged 55-75 years with active COVID-19.

This chain links TRBV10-3 with TRBJ2-3; D uncertain. Germline V gene lookup returns CDR1 ENHRY and CDR2 SYGVKD. The V end was cut by 3 bases, the J end by 1 base, with 11 bases between. CDR3 length: 15 residues. The CDR3 spells CAISDSGLRTDTQYF. As DNA, the CDR3 is TGTGCCATCAGTGACTCAGGTCTCCGCACAGATACGCAGTATTTT.

This chain joins TRBV5-1 and TRBJ1-1, with TRBD1 as a possible D gene (6 bases). CDR1 and CDR2 (germline): SGHRS, YFSETQ. V was trimmed by 1 base and J by 7 bases, leaving 14 bases between them. There are 14 residues in the CDR3. CDR3 amino acids: CASSLSSQGNEAFF. CDR3 sequence (DNA): TGCGCCAGCAGCTTGTCGAGCCAGGGGAATGAAGCTTTCTTT.

The J gene is TRBJ1-5, the V gene TRBV24-1, with 7 bases identical to TRBD1. The V gene end was trimmed by 9 bases and the J gene end by 6 bases; junction bases not matched to a gene: 4. The CDR3 covers 12 residues. Germline V gives CDR1 KGHDR, CDR2 SFDVKD. The CDR3 DNA sequence: TGTGCCACCCAGACAGGGACTCAGCCCCAGCATTTT. Protein product: CATQTGTQPQHF.

The chain employs TRBV5-4 and TRBJ1-5, with TRBD1 matching 8 bases. J gave up 5 bases and V 4 bases, and 2 bases lay outside the gene matches. The CDR3 runs 13 residues. Germline CDR1 and CDR2: SGHNT and YYREEE (reference sequence). CDR3 in DNA: TGTGCCAGCAGCGCGGACAGGGATCAGCCCCAGCATTTT. It translates to CASSADRDQPQHF. The full variable domain, with the rest looked up from reference TRBV5-4 and TRBJ1-5, is ETGVTQSPTHLIKTRGQQVTLRCSSQSGHNTVSWYQQALGQGPQFIFQYYREEENGRGNFPPRFSGLQFPNYSSELNVNALELDDSALYLCASSADRDQPQHFGDGTRLSIL.

The chain carries TRBV7-9 and TRBJ2-7, with 9 bases identical to TRBD1. The CDR3 is 15 amino acids. Germline V gives CDR1 SEHNR, CDR2 FQNEAQ (reference sequence). V shed 5 bases and J 4 bases; nucleotides not matched to a gene: 9. The CDR3, as DNA: TGTGCCAGCAGCGGAACCGGGACAGGGATATACGAGCAGTACTTC. Protein product: CASSGTGTGIYEQYF.

This chain connects TRBV5-6 to TRBJ2-7; a weak D match, TRBD1 (5 bases). The germline CDR1 and CDR2 sequences are SGHDT and YYEEEE. Trimming pared 2 bases from V and 3 bases from J, leaving 18 bases between. This CDR3 has 16 amino acids. CDR3 nucleotide sequence: TGTGCCAGCAGCTTAATACAGGCCTACTTGTTCTACGAGCAGTACTTC. It specifies CASSLIQAYLFYEQYF.

This chain uses TRBV3-1 (or the pseudogene TRBV3-2) with TRBJ2-4, with TRBD2 matching 14 bases. Germline assignment: CDR1 LGHDT and CDR2 YNNKEL (reference sequence). Trimming removed 3 bases from V and 9 bases from J; junction bases left unmatched: 7. The CDR3 consists of 16 residues. Written as DNA, the CDR3 is TGTGCCAGCAGCCAGGGGACTAGCGGGAGAGTGAGCATTCAGTACTTC. It specifies CASSQGTSGRVSIQYF.

The gene calls are TRBV4-1 and TRBJ2-3; perhaps TRBD2 as D (5 bases). The CDR3 runs 14 residues. The V and J ends lost 4 bases and 4 bases respectively, with 12 bases between them. Germline CDR1 MGHRA, CDR2 YSYEKL. The DNA for the CDR3 is TGCGCCAGCAGCCCGTTCGTGCGGGCAGATACGCAGTATTTT. Amino acid sequence: CASSPFVRADTQYF.

V and J are TRBV7-3 and TRBJ2-7, with D possibly TRBD1 on 6 matching bases. This CDR3 has 18 amino acids. The V end was cut by 5 bases, the J end by 3 bases, with 26 bases between. CDR1 and CDR2 (germline): SGHTA, FQGTGA. The CDR3 DNA reads TGTGCCAGCAGCCAAGTGTGCCCCCGGACAGTCGAACTCTACGAGCAGTACTTC. Translated, it gives CASSQVCPRTVELYEQYF.

The chain has TRBV28 and TRBJ2-1; a possible D gene is TRBD1 (6 bases). CDR1 is MDHEN, CDR2 SYDVKM, per germline. The CDR3 runs 16 residues. Trimming stripped 1 base from V and 3 bases from J, with 13 bases between. The CDR3 reads CASSLSGTLNYNEQFF. Here the CDR3 DNA reads TGTGCCAGCAGTTTATCCGGGACACTAAACTACAATGAGCAGTTCTTC.

The chain couples TRBV5-5 to TRBJ2-7; 8 nucleotides align to TRBD2. The CDR3 is 12 amino acids. Losses at the gene ends were 7 bases for V and 7 bases for J; bases not matched to a gene: 7. Germline V gives CDR1 SGHKS, CDR2 YYEKEE (reference sequence). The CDR3 sequence: CASVAGPGEQYF. In nucleotides, the CDR3 is TGTGCCAGCGTAGCGGGGCCGGGAGAGCAGTACTTC.